The next 12 T cell receptor beta chains were all read from a single sample in a study of blood T cells in healthy people across ages. Sample-barcoded 5' priming and a J-beta primer mix drove a second PCR of about 7 to 11 cycles. TCRdb fed the 5' RACE reads into MiXCR, producing one record per CDR3 protein. This sample yields some 900,000 distinct CDR3 sequences, of which around 48% are seen a single time; 10% to 15% belongs to the top ten. Sequencing input: blood. These TCRs come from a man aged 30-40 years in good health.

The chain combines TRBV7-2 with TRBJ2-1, with D uncertain. Germline CDR1 is SGHTA and CDR2 is FQGNSA. CDR3 length: 15 residues. The V end lost 1 base, the J end lost 5 bases, and 12 bases lay between the germline ends. The CDR3, as DNA: TGTGCCAGCAGCTTAGGTGGCGTACGTAACAATGAGCAGTTCTTC. It specifies CASSLGGVRNNEQFF.

The chain recombines TRBV6-5 with TRBJ2-1, with 9 bases matching TRBD2. CDR1 is MNHEY and CDR2 is SVGAGI in the germline V gene. The junction had 9 bases not matched to a gene; V was cut back by 6 bases and J by 3 bases. This CDR3 has 16 amino acids. The CDR3 DNA sequence: TGTGCCAGCAGAGTGCGGGGACTAGCCTACTACAATGAGCAGTTCTTC. Its translation: CASRVRGLAYYNEQFF.

A few counts support this clonotype. The chain has TRBV16 and TRBJ2-3, with a tentative D call TRBD1 (6 bases). Germline-derived CDR1 and CDR2 are KGHSY and FQNENV. Trimming took off 4 bases at V and 5 bases at J, with 19 bases between the two ends. The CDR3 consists of 16 residues. In DNA, the CDR3 is TGTGCCAGCAGCCCCCCTGGGGGCAGGGAGAAAGATACGCAGTATTTT. Its protein product is CASSPPGGREKDTQYF.

The chain joins TRBV3-1 to TRBJ1-2; D might be TRBD1 (5 bases). CDR1 and CDR2 from the germline V gene are LGHDT and YNNKEL (reference sequence). The CDR3 covers 13 residues. V lost 2 bases and J lost 8, with 12 bases in between. This CDR3 reads CASSQSGGSGYTF. For the CDR3, the DNA is TGTGCCAGCAGCCAATCGGGGGGAAGCGGCTACACCTTC.

The rearrangement uses TRBV2 and TRBJ1-2, with D maybe TRBD1 (5 bases). Germline V gene data show CDR1 as SNHLY and CDR2 as FYNNEI. V shed 9 bases and J shed 4 bases, with 18 bases lying between them. The CDR3 runs to 14 residues. The CDR3 DNA follows: TGTGCCAGTACTTTTGGGGGGTTAAGCTATGGCTACACCTTC. Its protein is CASTFGGLSYGYTF.

This chain connects TRBV6-5 to TRBJ2-3; 7 bases line up with TRBD2. J lost 5 bases, V lost 4 bases, and 9 bases had no gene match. The CDR3 is 15 amino acids. Per germline, CDR1 MNHEY and CDR2 SVGAGI. The CDR3: CASSSLAGRRDTQYF. Written as DNA, the CDR3 is TGTGCCAGCAGTTCTTTAGCGGGTAGGAGAGATACGCAGTATTTT.

This clonotype was detected only a few times. The chain is built from TRBV5-6 and TRBJ2-7; a weak D match, TRBD2 (5 bases). V was shortened by 1 base and J by 5 bases, with 16 bases between the two germline ends. Looked up from germline, CDR1 is SGHDT and CDR2 is YYEEEE. The CDR3 consists of 15 residues. CDR3 amino acids: CASSLITERTDEQYF. The CDR3 DNA sequence: TGTGCCAGCAGCTTGATTACAGAAAGGACTGACGAGCAGTACTTC.

In the case of this clonotype: A read error may be the cause here, since a much bigger clone is one base away. The chain links TRBV13 to TRBJ2-7; D remains ambiguous. This CDR3 has 11 residues. Germline values: CDR1 PRHDT, CDR2 FYEKMQ (reference sequence). CDR3 region: CVSSRYYEQYF. As DNA, the CDR3 is TGTGTCAGCAGTCGTTATTACGAGCAGTACTTC.

The gene calls are TRBV2 and TRBJ2-1; D uncertain. Trimming took 4 bases from V and 0 from J, leaving 16 bases between them. Germline-derived CDR1 and CDR2 are SNHLY and FYNNEI. CDR3 length: 17 amino acids. CDR3 amino acids: CASSVDSVLNSYNEQFF. CDR3 in DNA: TGTGCCAGCAGTGTCGACTCTGTATTGAACTCCTACAATGAGCAGTTCTTC.

The rearrangement joins TRBV7-2 to TRBJ2-5, with D possibly matching TRBD1 (5 bases). Germline-derived CDR1 and CDR2 are SGHTA and FQGNSA. V dropped 5 bases and J dropped 3 bases, with 10 bases sitting between them. The CDR3 is made up of 13 amino acids. CDR3 protein: CASSNGAKETQYF. CDR3 DNA sequence: TGTGCCAGCAGCAATGGGGCTAAAGAGACCCAGTACTTC.

This clonotype was recorded only once. The germline gene is not matched at one end of the junction; a read error may be the cause. CDR3 coding DNA: TGTGTCAGCAGCCAAGATACTAGCGTCCTCTACGAGCAGTACTTC. Encoded protein: CVSSQDTSVLYEQYF. The chain carries TRBV3-1 and TRBJ2-7; 7 nucleotides agree with TRBD2. The CDR3 is 15 amino acids. The germline CDR1 and CDR2 sequences are LGHDT and YNNKEL (reference sequence).

The rearrangement joins TRBV9 to TRBJ2-2, with 12 positions matching TRBD2. V lost 0 bases to trimming and J lost 6 bases; unmatched junction nucleotides: 9. The CDR3 has 18 residues. Germline V gene lookup returns CDR1 SGDLS and CDR2 YYNGEE. The CDR3 DNA sequence: TGTGCCAGCAGCGTAGGGGCTAGCGGGGGGGCCTGGTCCGGGGAGCTGTTTTTT. Protein sequence: CASSVGASGGAWSGELFF.